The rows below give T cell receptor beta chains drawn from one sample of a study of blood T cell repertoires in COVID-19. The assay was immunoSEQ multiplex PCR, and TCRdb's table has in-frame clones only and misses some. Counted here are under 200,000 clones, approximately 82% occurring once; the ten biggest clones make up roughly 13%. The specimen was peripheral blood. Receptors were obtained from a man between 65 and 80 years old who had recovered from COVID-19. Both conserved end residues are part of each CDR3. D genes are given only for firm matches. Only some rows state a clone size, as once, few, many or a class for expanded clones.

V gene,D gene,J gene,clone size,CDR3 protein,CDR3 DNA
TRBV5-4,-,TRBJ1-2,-,CASSPPPGIYGYTF,TGTGCCAGCAGCCCCCCGCCAGGGATCTATGGCTACACCTTC
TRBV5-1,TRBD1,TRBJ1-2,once,CASRQGQTNYGYTF,TGCGCCAGCAGGCAGGGACAGACCAACTATGGCTACACCTTC
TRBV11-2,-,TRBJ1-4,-,CASSLLGGEKLFF,TGTGCCAGCAGCTTATTAGGGGGTGAAAAACTGTTTTTT
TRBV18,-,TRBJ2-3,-,CASSRELGISTDTQYF,TGTGCCAGCTCACGGGAGCTGGGGATCAGCACAGATACGCAGTATTTT
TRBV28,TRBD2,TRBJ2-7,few,CASSGLGGRYSYEQYF,TGTGCCAGCAGTGGGTTAGGCGGGAGGTACTCCTACGAGCAGTACTTC
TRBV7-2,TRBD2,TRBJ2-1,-,CASSLITSGRIF,TGTGCCAGCAGCTTAATAACTAGCGGGAGAATCTTC
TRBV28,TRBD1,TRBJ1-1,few,CASSSPTGAMKTEAFF,TGTGCCAGCTCTTCCCCGACAGGGGCAATGAAGACTGAAGCTTTCTTT
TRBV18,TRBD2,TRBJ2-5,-,CASSPPTTSSETQYF,TGTGCCAGCTCACCACCGACGACTAGCTCTGAGACCCAGTACTTC
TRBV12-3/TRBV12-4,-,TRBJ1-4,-,CASTRQDGEKLFF,TGTGCCAGCACTAGACAGGACGGTGAAAAACTGTTTTTT
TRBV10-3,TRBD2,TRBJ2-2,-,CAISDSKAGGPGELFF,TGTGCCATCAGTGACAGTAAAGCGGGAGGTCCCGGGGAGCTGTTTTTT
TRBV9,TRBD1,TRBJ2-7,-,CASSVGTGAYEQYF,TGTGCCAGCAGCGTTGGGACAGGGGCCTACGAGCAGTACTTC
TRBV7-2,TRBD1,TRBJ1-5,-,CASSLNDRALGQPQHF,TGTGCCAGCAGCTTAAACGACAGGGCATTAGGACAGCCCCAGCATTTT
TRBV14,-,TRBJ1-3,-,CASSRYSGNTIYF,TGTGCCAGCAGCCGCTATAGCGGAAACACCATATATTTT
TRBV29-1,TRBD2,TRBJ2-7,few,CSVGIAGGPHEQYF,TGCAGCGTTGGAATAGCGGGAGGGCCTCACGAGCAGTACTTC
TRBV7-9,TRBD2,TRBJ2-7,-,CASRDSGSHEQYF,TGTGCCAGCAGGGATAGCGGGTCCCACGAGCAGTACTTC
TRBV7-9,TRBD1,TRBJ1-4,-,CASSPTGTNEKLFF,TGTGCCAGCAGCCCGACAGGGACTAATGAAAAACTGTTTTTT
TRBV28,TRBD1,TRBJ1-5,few,CASSLSSGGQPQHF,TGTGCCAGCAGTTTAAGTTCAGGGGGTCAGCCCCAGCATTTT
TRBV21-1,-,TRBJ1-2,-,CASSNPDGKANYGYTF,TGTGCCAGCAGCAACCCTGACGGGAAAGCTAACTATGGCTACACCTTC